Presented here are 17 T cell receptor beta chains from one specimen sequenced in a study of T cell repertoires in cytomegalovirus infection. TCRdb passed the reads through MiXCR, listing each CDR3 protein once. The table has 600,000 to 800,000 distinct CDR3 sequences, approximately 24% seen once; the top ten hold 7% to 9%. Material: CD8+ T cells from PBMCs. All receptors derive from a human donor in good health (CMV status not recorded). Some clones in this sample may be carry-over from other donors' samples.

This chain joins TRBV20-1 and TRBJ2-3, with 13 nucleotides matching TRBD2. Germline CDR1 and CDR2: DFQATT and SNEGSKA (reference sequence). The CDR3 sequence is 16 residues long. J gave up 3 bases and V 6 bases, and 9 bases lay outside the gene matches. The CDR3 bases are TGCAGTGCACCTTTTCCGGGACTAGCGGGGACAGATACGCAGTATTTT. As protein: CSAPFPGLAGTDTQYF.

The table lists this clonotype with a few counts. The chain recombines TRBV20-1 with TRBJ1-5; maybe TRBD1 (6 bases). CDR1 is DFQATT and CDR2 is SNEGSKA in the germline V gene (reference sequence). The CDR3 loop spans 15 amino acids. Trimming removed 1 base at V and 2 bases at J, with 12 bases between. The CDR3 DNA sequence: TGCAGTGCTAGAGTCAACAGGGTCGGCAATCAGCCCCAGCATTTT. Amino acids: CSARVNRVGNQPQHF.

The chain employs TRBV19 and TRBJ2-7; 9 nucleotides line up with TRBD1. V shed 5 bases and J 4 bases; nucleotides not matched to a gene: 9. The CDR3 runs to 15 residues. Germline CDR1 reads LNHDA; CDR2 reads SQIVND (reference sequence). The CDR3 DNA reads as TGTGCCAGTAGTGTTGGACAGGGGCGGTATTACGAGCAGTACTTC. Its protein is CASSVGQGRYYEQYF.

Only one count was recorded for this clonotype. This CDR3 is CASSKVPRAATNEKLFF. DNA of the CDR3: TGTGCCAGCAGTAAAGTCCCGAGGGCCGCAACTAATGAAAAACTGTTTTTT. This chain uses TRBV28 with TRBJ1-4; the D is unclear. Trimming took 5 bases from V and 0 from J, leaving 16 bases between them. The V gene's germline CDR1 is MDHEN and CDR2 SYDVKM. The CDR3 is made up of 17 amino acids.

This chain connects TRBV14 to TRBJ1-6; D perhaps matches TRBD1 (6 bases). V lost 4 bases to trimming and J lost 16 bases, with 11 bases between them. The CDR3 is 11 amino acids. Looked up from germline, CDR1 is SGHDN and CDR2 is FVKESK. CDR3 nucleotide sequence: TGTGCCAGCAGCCTCGGGACAACGCTCCACTTT. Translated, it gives CASSLGTTLHF. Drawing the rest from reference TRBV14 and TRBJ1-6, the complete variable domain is EAGVTQFPSHSVIEKGQTVTLRCDPISGHDNLYWYRRVMGKEIKFLLHFVKESKQDESGMPNNRFLAERTGGTYSTLKVQPAELEDSGVYFCASSLGTTLHFGNGTRLTVT.

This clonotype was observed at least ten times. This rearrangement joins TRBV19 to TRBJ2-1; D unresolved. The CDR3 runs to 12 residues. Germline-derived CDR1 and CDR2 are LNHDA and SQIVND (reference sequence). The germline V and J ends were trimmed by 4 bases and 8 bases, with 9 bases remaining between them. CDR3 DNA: TGTGCCAGTAGTACTTTACCACATGAGCAGTTCTTC. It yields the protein CASSTLPHEQFF.

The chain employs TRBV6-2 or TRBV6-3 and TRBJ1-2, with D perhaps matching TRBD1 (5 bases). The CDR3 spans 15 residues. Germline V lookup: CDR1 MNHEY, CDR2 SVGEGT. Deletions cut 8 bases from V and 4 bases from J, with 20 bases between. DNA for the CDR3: TGTGCCAGCGGCCCGAAGGACATGGGGATCTATGGCTACACCTTC. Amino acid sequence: CASGPKDMGIYGYTF.

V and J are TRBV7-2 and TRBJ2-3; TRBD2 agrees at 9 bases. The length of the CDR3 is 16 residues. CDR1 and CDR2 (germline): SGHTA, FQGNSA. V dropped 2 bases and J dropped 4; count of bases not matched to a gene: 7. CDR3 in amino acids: CASSLSAGGQSDTQYF. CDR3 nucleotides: TGTGCCAGCAGCTTATCCGCGGGGGGGCAATCAGATACGCAGTATTTT.

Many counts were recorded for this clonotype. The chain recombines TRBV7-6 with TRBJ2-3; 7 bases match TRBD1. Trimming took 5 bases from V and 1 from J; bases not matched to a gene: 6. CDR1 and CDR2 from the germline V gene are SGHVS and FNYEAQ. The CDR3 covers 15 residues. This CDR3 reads CASSRRTGGTDTQYF. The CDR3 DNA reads TGTGCCAGCAGCAGACGGACAGGAGGCACAGATACGCAGTATTTT.

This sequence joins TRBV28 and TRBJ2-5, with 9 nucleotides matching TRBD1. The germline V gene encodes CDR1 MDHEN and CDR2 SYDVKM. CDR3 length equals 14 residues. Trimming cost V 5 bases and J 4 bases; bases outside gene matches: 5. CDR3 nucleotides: TGTGCCAGCAGTCCGGGGACAGGGCTAGAGACCCAGTACTTC. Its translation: CASSPGTGLETQYF. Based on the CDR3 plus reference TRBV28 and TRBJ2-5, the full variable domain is DVKVTQSSRYLVKRTGEKVFLECVQDMDHENMFWYRQDPGLGLRLIYFSYDVKMKEKGDIPEGYSVSREKKERFSLILESASTNQTSMYLCASSPGTGLETQYFGPGTRLLVL.

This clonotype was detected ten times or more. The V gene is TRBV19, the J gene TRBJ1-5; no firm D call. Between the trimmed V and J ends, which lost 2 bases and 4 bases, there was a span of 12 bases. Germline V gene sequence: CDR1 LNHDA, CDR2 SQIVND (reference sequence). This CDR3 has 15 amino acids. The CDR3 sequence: CASSIWGGFNQPQHF. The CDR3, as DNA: TGTGCCAGTAGTATATGGGGTGGATTTAATCAGCCCCAGCATTTT.

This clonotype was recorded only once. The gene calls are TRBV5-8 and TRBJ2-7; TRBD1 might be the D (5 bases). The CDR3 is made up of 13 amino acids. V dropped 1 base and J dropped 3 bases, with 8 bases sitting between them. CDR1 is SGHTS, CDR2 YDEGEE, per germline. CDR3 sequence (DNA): TGTGCCAGCAGCTTGTGGACAAACTACGAGCAGTACGTC. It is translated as CASSLWTNYEQYV.

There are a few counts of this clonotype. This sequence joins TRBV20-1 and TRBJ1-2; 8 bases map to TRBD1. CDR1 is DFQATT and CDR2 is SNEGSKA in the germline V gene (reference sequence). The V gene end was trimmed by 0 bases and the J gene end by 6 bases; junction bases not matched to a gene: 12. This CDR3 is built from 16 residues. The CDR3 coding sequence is TGCAGTGCTAGAGATCTAATCGATACAGGGGGGCATGGCTACACCTTC. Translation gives CSARDLIDTGGHGYTF.

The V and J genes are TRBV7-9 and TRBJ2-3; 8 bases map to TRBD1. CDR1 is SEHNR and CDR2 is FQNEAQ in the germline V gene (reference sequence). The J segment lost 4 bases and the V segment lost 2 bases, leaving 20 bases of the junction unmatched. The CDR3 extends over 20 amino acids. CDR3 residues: CASSLPHLSGGAYWADTQYF. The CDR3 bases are TGTGCCAGCAGCTTACCCCATTTGTCAGGGGGCGCATACTGGGCAGATACGCAGTATTTT.

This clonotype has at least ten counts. The CDR3 sequence is CASSLQGYNEQFF. The CDR3 DNA reads as TGTGCCAGCAGCCTTCAGGGGTACAATGAGCAGTTCTTC. This chain uses TRBV7-8 with TRBJ2-1; possibly TRBD1 for D (6 bases). Trimming left V 5 bases short and J 4 bases short, with 9 bases between. The CDR3 sequence is 13 residues long. From germline, CDR1 is SGHVS and CDR2 FQNEAQ.

The CDR3 DNA follows: TGTGCCAGCAGCCCCATGGGGGATTCAACTTTCTTT. Translation: CASSPMGDSTFF. This chain links TRBV7-6 with TRBJ1-1; D possibly corresponds to TRBD1 (5 bases). CDR1 is SGHVS, CDR2 FNYEAQ, per germline. The CDR3 totals 12 residues. Trimming left V 5 bases short and J 12 bases short, with 16 bases between. Filled out from reference TRBV7-6 and TRBJ1-1, the complete variable domain reads GAGVSQSPRYKVTKRGQDVALRCDPISGHVSLYWYRQALGQGPEFLTYFNYEAQQDKSGLPNDRFSAERPEGSISTLTIQRTEQRDSAMYRCASSPMGDSTFFGQGTRLTVV.

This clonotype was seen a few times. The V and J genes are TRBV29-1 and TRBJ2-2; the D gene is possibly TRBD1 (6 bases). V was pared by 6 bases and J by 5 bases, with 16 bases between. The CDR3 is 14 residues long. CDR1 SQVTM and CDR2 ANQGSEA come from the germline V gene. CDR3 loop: CSVRQGPGTGELFF. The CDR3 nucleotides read TGCAGCGTCCGTCAGGGGCCGGGGACCGGGGAGCTGTTTTTT.